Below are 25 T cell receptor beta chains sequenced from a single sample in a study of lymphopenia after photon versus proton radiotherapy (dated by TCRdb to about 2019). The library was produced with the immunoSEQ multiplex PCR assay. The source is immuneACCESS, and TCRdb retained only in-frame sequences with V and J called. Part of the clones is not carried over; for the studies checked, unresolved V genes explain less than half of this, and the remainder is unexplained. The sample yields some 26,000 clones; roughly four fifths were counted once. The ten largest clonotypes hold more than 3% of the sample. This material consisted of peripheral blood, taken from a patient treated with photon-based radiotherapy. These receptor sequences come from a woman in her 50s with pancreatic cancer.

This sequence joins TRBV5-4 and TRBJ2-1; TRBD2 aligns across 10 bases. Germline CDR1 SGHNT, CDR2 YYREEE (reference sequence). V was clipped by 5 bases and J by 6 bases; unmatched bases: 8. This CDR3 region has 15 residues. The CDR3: CASSHSGRIGNEQFF. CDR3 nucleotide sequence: TGTGCCAGCAGTCATAGCGGGAGGATCGGCAATGAGCAGTTCTTC.

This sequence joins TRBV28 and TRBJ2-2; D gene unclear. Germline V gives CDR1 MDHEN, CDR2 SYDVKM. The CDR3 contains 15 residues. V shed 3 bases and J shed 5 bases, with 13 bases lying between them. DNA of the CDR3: TGTGCCAGCAGTTTGAGAGCGAAGGGTACCGGGGAGCTGTTTTTT. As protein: CASSLRAKGTGELFF.

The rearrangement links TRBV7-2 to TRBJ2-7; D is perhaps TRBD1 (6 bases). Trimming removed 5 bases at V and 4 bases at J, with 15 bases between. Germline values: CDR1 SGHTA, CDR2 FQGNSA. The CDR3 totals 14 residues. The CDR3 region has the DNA TGTGCCAGCAGCGGGGACATCGGGGCGTACGAGCAGTACTTC. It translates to CASSGDIGAYEQYF.

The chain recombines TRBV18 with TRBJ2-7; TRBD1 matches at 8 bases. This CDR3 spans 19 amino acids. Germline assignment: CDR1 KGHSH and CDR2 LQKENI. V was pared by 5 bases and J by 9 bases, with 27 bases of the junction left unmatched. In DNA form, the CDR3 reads TGTGCCAGCTCAAGGACAGGGCCGGAGCATAGGGCCGAGAAATGGGGGCAGTACTTC. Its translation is CASSRTGPEHRAEKWGQYF.

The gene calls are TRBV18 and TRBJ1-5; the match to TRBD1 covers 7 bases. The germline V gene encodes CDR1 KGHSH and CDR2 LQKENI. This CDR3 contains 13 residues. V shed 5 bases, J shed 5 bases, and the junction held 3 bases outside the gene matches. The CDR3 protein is CASSNRGDQPQHF. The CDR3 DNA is TGTGCCAGCTCAAACAGGGGTGATCAGCCCCAGCATTTT.

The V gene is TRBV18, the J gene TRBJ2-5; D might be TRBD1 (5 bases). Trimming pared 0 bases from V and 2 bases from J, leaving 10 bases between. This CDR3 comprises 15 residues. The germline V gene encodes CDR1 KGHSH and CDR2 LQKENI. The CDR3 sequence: CASSPPNRQQETQYF. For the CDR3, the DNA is TGTGCCAGCTCACCACCGAACAGGCAACAAGAGACCCAGTACTTC.

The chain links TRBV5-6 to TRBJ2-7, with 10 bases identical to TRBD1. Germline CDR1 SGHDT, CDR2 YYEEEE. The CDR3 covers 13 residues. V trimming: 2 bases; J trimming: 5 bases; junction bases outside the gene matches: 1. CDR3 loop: CASSFGTGDEQYF. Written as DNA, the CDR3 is TGTGCCAGCAGCTTTGGGACAGGGGACGAGCAGTACTTC.

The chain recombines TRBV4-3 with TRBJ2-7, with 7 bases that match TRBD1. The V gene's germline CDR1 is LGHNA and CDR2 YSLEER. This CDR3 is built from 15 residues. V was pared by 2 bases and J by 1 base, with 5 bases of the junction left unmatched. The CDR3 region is CASSQLRDSSYEQYF. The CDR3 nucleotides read TGCGCCAGCAGCCAACTCCGGGACAGTTCCTACGAGCAGTACTTC.

The CDR3 protein is CASSAPPGGENIQYF. CDR3 in DNA: TGTGCCAGCAGCGCCCCCCCGGGGGGGGAAAACATTCAGTACTTC. The J gene is TRBJ2-4, the V gene TRBV9, with TRBD2 matching 8 bases. Germline V gene data show CDR1 as SGDLS and CDR2 as YYNGEE. The CDR3 totals 15 residues. Trimming removed 3 bases from V and 5 bases from J; junction bases left unmatched: 7.

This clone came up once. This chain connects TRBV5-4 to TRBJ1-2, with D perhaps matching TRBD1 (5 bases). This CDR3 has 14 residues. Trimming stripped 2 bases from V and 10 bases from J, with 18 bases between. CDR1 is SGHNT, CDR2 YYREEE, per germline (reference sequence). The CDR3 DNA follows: TGTGCCAGCAGCTTTGAGACGGGACTTCTTCTCTACACCTTC. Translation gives CASSFETGLLLYTF.

The CDR3 reads CASPADQPGQGKREPWTGELFF. CDR3 in DNA: TGTGCCAGTCCCGCAGACCAACCGGGACAGGGGAAGCGGGAGCCATGGACCGGGGAGCTGTTTTTT. The chain combines TRBV19 with TRBJ2-2; TRBD1 aligns across 10 bases. The V and J ends lost 8 bases and 5 bases, in that order; junction bases with no gene match: 29. In germline, CDR1 is LNHDA, CDR2 SQIVND (reference sequence). The CDR3 has 22 residues.

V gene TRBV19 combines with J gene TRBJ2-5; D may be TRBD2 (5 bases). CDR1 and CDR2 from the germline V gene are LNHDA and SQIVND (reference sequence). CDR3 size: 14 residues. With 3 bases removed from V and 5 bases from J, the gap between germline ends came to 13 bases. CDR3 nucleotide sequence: TGTGCCAGTAGTATCCGGGGAGCCGGGGAGACCCAGTACTTC. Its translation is CASSIRGAGETQYF.

CDR3 sequence: CASSQGLVGETQYF. CDR3 in DNA: TGCGCCAGCAGCCAAGGACTAGTGGGGGAGACCCAGTACTTC. The chain uses TRBV4-1 and TRBJ2-5; D might be TRBD2 (6 bases). Germline V gives CDR1 MGHRA, CDR2 YSYEKL. Trimming left V 1 base short and J 5 bases short, with 11 bases between. CDR3 length: 14 residues.

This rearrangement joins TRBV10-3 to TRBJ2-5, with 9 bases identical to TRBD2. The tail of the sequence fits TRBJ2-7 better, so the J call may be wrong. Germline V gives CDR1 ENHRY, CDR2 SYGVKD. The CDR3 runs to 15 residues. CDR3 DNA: TGTGCCATCAGTGAGTCGACTAGCGGCTCCTACGAGCAGTACTTC. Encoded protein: CAISESTSGSYEQYF.

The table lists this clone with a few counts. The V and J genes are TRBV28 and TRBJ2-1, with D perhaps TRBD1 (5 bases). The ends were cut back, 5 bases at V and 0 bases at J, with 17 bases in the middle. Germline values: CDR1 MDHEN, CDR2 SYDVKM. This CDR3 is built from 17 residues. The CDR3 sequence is CASSQTRVWGSYNEQFF. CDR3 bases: TGTGCCAGCAGTCAAACCAGGGTCTGGGGCTCCTACAATGAGCAGTTCTTC.

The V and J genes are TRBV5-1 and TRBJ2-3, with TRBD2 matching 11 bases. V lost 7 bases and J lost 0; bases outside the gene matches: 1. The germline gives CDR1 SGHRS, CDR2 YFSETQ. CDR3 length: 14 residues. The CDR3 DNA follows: TGCGCCAGCGGGACTAGCGGTAGCACAGATACGCAGTATTTT. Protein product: CASGTSGSTDTQYF.

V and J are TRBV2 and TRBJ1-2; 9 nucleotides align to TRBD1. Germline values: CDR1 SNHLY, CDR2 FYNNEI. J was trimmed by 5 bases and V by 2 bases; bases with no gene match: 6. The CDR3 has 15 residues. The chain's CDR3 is CASSEQGTGQYGYTF. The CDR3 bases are TGTGCCAGCAGTGAACAAGGGACAGGGCAATATGGCTACACCTTC.

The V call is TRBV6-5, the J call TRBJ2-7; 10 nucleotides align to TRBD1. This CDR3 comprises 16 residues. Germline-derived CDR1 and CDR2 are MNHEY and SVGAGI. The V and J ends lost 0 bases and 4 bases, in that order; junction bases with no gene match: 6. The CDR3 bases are TGTGCCAGCAGTTACTCGGGGCCGGGACAGGGGTACGAGCAGTACTTC. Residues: CASSYSGPGQGYEQYF.

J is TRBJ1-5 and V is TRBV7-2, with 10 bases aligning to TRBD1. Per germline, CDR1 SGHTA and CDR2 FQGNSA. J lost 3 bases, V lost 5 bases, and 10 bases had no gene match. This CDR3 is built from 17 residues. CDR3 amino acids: CASSLFKGQGNNQPQHF. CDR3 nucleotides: TGTGCCAGCAGCCTATTTAAGGGACAGGGGAACAATCAGCCCCAGCATTTT. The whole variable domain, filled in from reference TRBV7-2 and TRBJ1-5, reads GAGVSQSPSNKVTEKGKDVELRCDPISGHTALYWYRQSLGQGLEFLIYFQGNSAPDKSGLPSDRFSAERTGGSVSTLTIQRTQQEDSAVYLCASSLFKGQGNNQPQHFGDGTRLSIL.

In DNA, the CDR3 is TGTGCCAGCAGCTTGCTAGAGGGTTGGGGGCAGTTCTTC. Translation: CASSLLEGWGQFF. The J gene is TRBJ2-1, the V gene TRBV5-5, with a weak D call TRBD2 (5 bases). This CDR3 region has 13 residues. Deletions cut 1 base from V and 12 bases from J, with 14 bases between. Germline-derived CDR1 and CDR2 are SGHKS and YYEKEE (reference sequence).

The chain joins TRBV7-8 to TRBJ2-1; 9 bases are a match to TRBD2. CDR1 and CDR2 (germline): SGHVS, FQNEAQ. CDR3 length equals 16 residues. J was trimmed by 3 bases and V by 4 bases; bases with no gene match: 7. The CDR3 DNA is TGTGCCAGCAGCTGGATTAGCGGGAGCAGCTACAATGAGCAGTTCTTC. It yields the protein CASSWISGSSYNEQFF.

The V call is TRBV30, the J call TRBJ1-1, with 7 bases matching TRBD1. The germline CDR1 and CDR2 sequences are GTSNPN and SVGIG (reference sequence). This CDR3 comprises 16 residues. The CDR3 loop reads CAAKGGAYGSGTEAFF. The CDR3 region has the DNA TGTGCAGCTAAAGGGGGCGCTTATGGGAGTGGCACTGAAGCTTTCTTT. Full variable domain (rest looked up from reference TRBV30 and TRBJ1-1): SQTIHQWPATLVQPVGSPLSLECTVEGTSNPNLYWYRQAAGRGLQLLFYSVGIGQISSEVPQNLSASRPQDRQFILSSKKLLLSDSGFYLCAAKGGAYGSGTEAFFGQGTRLTVV.

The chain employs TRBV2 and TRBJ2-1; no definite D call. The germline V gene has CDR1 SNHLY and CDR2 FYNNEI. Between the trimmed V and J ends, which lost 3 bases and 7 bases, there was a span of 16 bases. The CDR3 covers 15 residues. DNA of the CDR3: TGTGCCAGCAGTGATCCCGGTGGAGCGTTGAATGAGCAGTTCTTC. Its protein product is CASSDPGGALNEQFF. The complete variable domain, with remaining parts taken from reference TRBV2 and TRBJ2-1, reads EPEVTQTPSHQVTQMGQEVILRCVPISNHLYFYWYRQILGQKVEFLVSFYNNEISEKSEIFDDQFSVERPDGSNFTLKIRSTKLEDSAMYFCASSDPGGALNEQFFGPGTRLTVL.

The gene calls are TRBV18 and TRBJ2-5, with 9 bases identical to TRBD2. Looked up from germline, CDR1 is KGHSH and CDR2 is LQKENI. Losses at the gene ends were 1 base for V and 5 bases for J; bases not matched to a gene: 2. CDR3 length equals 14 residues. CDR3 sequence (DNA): TGTGCCAGCTCACCACTAGCGGGAGCGGAGACCCAGTACTTC. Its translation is CASSPLAGAETQYF.

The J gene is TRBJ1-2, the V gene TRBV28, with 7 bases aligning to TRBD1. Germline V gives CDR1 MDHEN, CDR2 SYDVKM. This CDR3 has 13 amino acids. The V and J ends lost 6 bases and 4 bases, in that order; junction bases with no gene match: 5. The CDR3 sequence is CASSYRGGYGYTF. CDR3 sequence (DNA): TGTGCCAGCAGCTACAGGGGAGGCTATGGCTACACCTTC.